This T cell receptor (beta chain) comes out of a study of shared clonotypes between healthy human individuals. Germline V gene data show CDR1 as MGHRA and CDR2 as YSYEKL. This CDR3 comprises 15 residues. V lost 6 bases, J lost 6 bases, and 7 bases stayed unmatched. Cells designated naive CD8 were CD45RO-negative and were positively selected for CCR7, with terminally differentiated effector memory CD45RA+ cells excluded. In the authors' methods: As immunoSEQ supplied junction-only sequences (without quality scores), filtering differed. Data came from immunoSEQ multiplex PCR; TCRdb stores just in-frame clones and leaves some out. The V and J calls and clone size were taken over from that table, and D and trimming were inferred from the DNA. Among millions of clones listed, 90% to 95% were seen once. Notes on this clone: Its antigen is still unknown.

Overall study results and limits: The authors sampled blood alone, and tissue repertoires likely differ.

The source is a man younger than 30 in good health. Some clones in this sample may be carry-over from other donors' samples. The chain combines TRBV4-1 with TRBJ2-1, with 11 bases identical to TRBD2. Material for sequencing was naive CD8+ T cells from PBMCs. CDR3 amino acids: CASRPTSGSSNEQFF. The DNA of the CDR3 is TGCGCCAGCAGGCCTACTAGCGGGAGTTCCAATGAGCAGTTCTTC.